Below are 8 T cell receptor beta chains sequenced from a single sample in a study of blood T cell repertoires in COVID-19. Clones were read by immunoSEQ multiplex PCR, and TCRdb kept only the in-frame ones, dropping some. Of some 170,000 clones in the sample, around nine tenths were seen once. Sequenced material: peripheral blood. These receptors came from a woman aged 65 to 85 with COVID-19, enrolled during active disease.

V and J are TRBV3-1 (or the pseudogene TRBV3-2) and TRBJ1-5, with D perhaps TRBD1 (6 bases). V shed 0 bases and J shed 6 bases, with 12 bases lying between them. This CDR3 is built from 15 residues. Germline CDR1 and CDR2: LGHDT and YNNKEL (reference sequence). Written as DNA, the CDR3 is TGTGCCAGCAGCCAAGACCACAGGGTGTCTCAGCCCCAGCATTTT. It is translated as CASSQDHRVSQPQHF.

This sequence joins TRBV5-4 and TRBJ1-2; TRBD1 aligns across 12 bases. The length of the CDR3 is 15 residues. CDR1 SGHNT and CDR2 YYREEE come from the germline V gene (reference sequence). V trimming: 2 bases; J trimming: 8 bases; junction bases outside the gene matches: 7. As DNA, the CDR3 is TGTGCCAGCAGCTTAACCGGGACAGGGGGCGCGGGCTACACCTTC. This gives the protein CASSLTGTGGAGYTF.

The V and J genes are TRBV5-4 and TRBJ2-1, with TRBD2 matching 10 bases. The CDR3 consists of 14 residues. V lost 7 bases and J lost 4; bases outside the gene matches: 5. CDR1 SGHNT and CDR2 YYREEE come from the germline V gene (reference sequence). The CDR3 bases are TGTGCCAGCTACCTAGCGGGAGCGTACAATGAGCAGTTCTTC. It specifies CASYLAGAYNEQFF.

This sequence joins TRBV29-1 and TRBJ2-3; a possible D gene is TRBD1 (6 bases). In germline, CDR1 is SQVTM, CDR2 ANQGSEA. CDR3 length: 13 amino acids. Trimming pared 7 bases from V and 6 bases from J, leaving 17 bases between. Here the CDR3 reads CSAKTGRFDTQYF. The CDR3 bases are TGCAGCGCAAAGACAGGTCGATTCGATACGCAGTATTTT.

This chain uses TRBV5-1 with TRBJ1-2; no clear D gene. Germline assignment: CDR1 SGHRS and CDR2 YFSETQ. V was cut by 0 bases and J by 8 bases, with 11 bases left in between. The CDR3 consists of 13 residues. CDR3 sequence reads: CASSLESGLGYTF. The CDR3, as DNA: TGCGCCAGCAGCTTGGAATCAGGATTGGGCTACACCTTC.

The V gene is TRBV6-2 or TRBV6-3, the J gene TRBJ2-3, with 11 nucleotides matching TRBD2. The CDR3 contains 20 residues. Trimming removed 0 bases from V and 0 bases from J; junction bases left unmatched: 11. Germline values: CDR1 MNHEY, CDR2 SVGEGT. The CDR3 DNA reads TGTGCCAGCAGTTACTCGAGTGGGACTAGCGGCCAAATTAGCACAGATACGCAGTATTTT. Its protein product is CASSYSSGTSGQISTDTQYF.

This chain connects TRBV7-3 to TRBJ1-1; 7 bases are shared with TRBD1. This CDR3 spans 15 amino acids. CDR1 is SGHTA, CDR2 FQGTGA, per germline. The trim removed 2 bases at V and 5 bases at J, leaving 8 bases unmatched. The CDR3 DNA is TGTGCCAGCAGCTTACAAGGGGGCGGAGGAACTGAAGCTTTCTTT. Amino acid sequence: CASSLQGGGGTEAFF.

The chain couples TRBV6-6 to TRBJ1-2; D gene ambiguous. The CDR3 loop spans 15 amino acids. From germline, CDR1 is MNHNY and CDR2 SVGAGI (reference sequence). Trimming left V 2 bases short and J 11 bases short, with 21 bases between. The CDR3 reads CASSYAPKGAERYTF. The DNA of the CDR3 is TGTGCCAGCAGTTACGCGCCCAAGGGAGCAGAGCGGTACACCTTC.